This T cell receptor beta chain was captured in a study of blood T cells in healthy people across ages. It was with a sample-barcoded 5' primer and a J-beta primer mix that a second PCR of roughly 7 to 12 cycles was run. TCRdb used MiXCR to reprocess the 5' RACE reads, holding one entry per CDR3 protein. The table includes hundreds of thousands of distinct CDR3 sequences, 32% detected once. The V end lost 0 bases, the J end lost 2 bases, and 7 bases lay between the germline ends. CDR1 and CDR2 (germline): GTSNPN, SVGIG (reference sequence). This CDR3 contains 14 residues. In its sample, this clonotype was seen once. Roughly 10 milliliters of peripheral blood were drawn from each donor.

The chain carries TRBV30 and TRBJ2-2; D gene unclear. Sequencing was carried out using blood. The source of this sequence is a woman aged 80 or over in good health. This CDR3 is CAWSVARNTGELFF. CDR3 nucleotide sequence: TGTGCCTGGAGTGTGGCCAGAAACACCGGGGAGCTGTTTTTT.